This T cell receptor beta chain appears in the sequencing data of a study of shared clonotypes between healthy human individuals. About the study: Donors had three CD4 naive, three CD4 memory, two CD8 naive and one CD8 memory plate apiece.

Details on this clone: Its antigen remains unidentified.

V lost 3 bases and J 5 bases, leaving 8 bases between the germline ends. The length of the CDR3 is 13 residues. Germline V gene sequence: CDR1 LNHDA, CDR2 SQIVND (reference sequence). Every subset had its genomic DNA shared out evenly among several immunoSEQ plates. Sequenced by immunoSEQ multiplex PCR; TCRdb stores in-frame clones only, minus some. The top ten hold more than 0.9% of the sample, which has over a million clones, roughly 96% seen once. General observations from the study: Larger estimated richness was generally recorded for naive subsets relative to memory subsets. Clonotypes which were not shared had lower generation probabilities than clonotypes that all four donors shared.

The TCR was taken from a young man in good health. The chain uses TRBV19 and TRBJ1-3; D unclear. Material for sequencing was naive CD4+ T cells sorted from blood. The subset is: CD45RA+ positively selected. The CDR3: CASSMVGRNTIYF. The CDR3 DNA reads as TGTGCCAGTAGTATGGTGGGCAGAAACACCATATATTTT.